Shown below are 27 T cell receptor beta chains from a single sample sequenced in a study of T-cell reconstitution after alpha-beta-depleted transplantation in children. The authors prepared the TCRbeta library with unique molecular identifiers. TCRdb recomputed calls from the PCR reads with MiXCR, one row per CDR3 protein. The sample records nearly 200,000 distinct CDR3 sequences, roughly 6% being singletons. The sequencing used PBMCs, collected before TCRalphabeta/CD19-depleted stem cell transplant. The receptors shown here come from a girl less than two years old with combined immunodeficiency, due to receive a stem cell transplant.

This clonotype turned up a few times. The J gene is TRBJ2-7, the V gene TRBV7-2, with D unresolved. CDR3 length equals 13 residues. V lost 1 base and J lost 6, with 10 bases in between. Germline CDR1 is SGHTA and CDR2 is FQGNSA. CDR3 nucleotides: TGTGCCAGCAGCTTAGGCTCGGCGCTCGAGCAGTACTTC. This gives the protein CASSLGSALEQYF.

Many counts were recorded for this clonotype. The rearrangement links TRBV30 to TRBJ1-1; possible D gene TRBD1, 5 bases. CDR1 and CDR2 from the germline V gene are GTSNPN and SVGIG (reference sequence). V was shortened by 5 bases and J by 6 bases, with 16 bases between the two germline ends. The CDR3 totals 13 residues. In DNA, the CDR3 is TGTGCCTGGTCCCAGGGATCCATAGCTGAAGCTTTCTTT. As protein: CAWSQGSIAEAFF.

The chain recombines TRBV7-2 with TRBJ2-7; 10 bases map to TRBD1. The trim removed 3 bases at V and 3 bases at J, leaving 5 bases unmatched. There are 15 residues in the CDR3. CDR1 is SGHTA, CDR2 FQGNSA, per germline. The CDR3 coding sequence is TGTGCCAGCAGCTTGTTGGGACAGGGGTTCTACGAGCAGTACTTC. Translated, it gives CASSLLGQGFYEQYF.

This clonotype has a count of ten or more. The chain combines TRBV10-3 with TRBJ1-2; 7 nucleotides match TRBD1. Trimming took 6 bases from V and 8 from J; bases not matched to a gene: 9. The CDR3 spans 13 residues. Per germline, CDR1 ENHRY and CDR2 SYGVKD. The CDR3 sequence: CAIREGAQRGYTF. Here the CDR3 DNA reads TGTGCCATCAGGGAGGGGGCGCAAAGAGGCTACACCTTC.

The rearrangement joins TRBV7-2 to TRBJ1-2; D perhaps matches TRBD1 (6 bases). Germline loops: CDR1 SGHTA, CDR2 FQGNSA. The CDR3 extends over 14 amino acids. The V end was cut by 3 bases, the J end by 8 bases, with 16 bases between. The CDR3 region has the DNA TGTGCCAGCAGCTTGGCCGGGACACCGGGGGGCTACACCTTC. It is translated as CASSLAGTPGGYTF.

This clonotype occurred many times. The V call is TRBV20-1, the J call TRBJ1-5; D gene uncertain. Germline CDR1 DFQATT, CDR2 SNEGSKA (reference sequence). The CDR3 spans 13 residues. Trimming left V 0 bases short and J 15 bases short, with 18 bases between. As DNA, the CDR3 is TGCAGTGCTAGAGACCCACCGACCGACCCGGGGCATTTT. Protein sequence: CSARDPPTDPGHF.

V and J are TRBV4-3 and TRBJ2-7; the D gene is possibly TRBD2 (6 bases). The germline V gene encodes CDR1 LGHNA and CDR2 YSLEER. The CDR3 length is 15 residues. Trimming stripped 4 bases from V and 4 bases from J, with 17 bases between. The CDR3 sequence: CASSRERTGTYEQYF. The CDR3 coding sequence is TGCGCCAGCAGCCGGGAAAGGACGGGGACTTACGAGCAGTACTTC.

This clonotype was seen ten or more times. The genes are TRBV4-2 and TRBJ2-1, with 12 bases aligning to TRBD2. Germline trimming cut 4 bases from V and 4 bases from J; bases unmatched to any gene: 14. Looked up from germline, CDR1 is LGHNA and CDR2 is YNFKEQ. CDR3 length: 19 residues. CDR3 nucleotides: TGTGCCAGCAGCCCAAGGGCCCCTAGCGGGGGGGCGAATTACAATGAGCAGTTCTTC. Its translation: CASSPRAPSGGANYNEQFF.

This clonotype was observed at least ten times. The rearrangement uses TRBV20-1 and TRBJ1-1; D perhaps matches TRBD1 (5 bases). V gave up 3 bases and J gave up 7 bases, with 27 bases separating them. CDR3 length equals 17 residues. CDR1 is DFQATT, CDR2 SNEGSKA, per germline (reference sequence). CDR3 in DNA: TGCAGTGCTAGGGGACTTTACGGGAGGTATCAACATCTTGAAGCTTTCTTT. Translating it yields CSARGLYGRYQHLEAFF.

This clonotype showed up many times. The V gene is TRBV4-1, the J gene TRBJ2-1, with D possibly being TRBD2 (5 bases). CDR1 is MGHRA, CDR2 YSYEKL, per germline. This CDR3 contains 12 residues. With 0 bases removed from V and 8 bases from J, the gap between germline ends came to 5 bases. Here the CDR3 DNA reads TGCGCCAGCAGCCAAGATAGCGATGAGCAGTTCTTC. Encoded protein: CASSQDSDEQFF.

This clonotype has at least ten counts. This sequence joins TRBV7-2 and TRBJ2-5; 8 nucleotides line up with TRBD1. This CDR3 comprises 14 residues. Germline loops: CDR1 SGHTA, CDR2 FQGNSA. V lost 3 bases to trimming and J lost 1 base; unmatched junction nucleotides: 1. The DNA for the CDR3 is TGTGCCAGCAGCTTCGGACAGGGCCAAGAGACCCAGTACTTC. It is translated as CASSFGQGQETQYF.

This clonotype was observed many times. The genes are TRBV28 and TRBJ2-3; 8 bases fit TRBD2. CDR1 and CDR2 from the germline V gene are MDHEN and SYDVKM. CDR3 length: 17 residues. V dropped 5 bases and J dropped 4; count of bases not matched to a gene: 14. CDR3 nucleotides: TGTGCCAGCAGTCCCCCCCCCAGCGGGAGAAGAGCAGATACGCAGTATTTT. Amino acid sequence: CASSPPPSGRRADTQYF.

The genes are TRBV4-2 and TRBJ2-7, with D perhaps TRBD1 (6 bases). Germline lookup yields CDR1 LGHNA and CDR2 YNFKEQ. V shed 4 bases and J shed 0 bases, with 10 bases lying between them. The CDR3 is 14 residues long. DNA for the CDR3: TGTGCCAGCAGCCCGAGGACAGTCTCCTACGAGCAGTACTTC. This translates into CASSPRTVSYEQYF.

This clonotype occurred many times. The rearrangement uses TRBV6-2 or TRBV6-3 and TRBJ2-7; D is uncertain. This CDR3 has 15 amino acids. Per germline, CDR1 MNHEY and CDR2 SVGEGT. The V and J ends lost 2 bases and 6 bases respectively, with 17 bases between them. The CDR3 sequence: CASSYGATLVGEQYF. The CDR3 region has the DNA TGTGCCAGCAGTTACGGAGCGACCCTGGTGGGCGAGCAGTACTTC.

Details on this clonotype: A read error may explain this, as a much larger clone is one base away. The CDR3 DNA reads TGTGCCAGCAGCTTCGGACTAGCGGGAGTCAATGATCAGTTCTTC. Translated: CASSFGLAGVNDQFF. The chain has TRBV7-3 and TRBJ2-1, with 13 bases that match TRBD2. Per germline, CDR1 SGHTA and CDR2 FQGTGA. CDR3 length: 15 residues.

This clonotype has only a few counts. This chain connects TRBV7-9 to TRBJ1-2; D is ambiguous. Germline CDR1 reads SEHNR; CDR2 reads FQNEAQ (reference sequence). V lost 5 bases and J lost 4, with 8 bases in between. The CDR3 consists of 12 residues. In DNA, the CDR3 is TGTGCCAGCAGCCAGGACCCCTATGGCTACACCTTC. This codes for CASSQDPYGYTF.

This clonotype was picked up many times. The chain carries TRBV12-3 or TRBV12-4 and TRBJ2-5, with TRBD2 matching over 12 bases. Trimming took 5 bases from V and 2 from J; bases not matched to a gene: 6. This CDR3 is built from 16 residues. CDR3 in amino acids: CASSPRTSGVQETQYF. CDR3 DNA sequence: TGTGCCAGCAGTCCGAGGACTAGCGGGGTACAAGAGACCCAGTACTTC.

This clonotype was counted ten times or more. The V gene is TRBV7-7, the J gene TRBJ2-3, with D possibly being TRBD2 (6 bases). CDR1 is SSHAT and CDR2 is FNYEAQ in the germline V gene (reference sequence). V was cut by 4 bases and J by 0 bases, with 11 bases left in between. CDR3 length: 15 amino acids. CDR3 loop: CASSSGLLSTDTQYF. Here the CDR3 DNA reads TGTGCCAGCAGCTCGGGACTTCTTAGCACAGATACGCAGTATTTT.

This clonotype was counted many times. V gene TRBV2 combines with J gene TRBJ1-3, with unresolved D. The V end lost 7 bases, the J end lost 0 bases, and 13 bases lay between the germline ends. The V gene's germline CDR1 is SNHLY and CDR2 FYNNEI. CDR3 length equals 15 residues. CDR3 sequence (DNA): TGTGCCAGCATTAAAGGCGTAAACTCTGGAAACACCATATATTTT. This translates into CASIKGVNSGNTIYF.

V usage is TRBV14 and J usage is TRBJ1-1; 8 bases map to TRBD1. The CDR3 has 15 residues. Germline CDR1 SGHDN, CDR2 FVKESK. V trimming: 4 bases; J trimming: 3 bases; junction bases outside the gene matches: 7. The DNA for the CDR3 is TGTGCCAGCAGCCCTCTGGACAGGGATTACACTGAAGCTTTCTTT. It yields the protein CASSPLDRDYTEAFF.

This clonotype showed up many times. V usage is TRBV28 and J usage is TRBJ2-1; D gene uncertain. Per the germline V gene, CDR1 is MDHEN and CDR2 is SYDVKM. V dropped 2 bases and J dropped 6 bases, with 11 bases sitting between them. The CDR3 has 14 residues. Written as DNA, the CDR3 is TGTGCCAGCAGTTTACGGTCAGACCGCAATGAGCAGTTCTTC. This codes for CASSLRSDRNEQFF.

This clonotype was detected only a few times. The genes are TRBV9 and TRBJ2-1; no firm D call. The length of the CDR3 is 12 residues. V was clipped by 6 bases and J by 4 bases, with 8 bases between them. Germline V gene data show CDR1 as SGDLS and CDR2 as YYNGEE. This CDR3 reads CASTSSYNEQFF. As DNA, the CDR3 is TGTGCCAGCACATCCTCTTACAATGAGCAGTTCTTC.

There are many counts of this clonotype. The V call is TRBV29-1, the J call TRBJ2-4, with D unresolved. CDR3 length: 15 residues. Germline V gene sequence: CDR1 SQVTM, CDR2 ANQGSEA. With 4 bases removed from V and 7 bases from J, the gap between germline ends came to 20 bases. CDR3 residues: CSVVGSGIPSNIQYF. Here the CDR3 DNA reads TGCAGCGTTGTAGGTAGTGGGATCCCTTCGAACATTCAGTACTTC.

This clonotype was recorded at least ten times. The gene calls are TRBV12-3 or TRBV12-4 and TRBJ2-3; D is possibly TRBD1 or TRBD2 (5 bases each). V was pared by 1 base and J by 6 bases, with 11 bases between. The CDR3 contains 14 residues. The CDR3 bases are TGTGCCAGCAGTTTAGTTGGGACGCAGGATACGCAGTATTTT. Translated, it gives CASSLVGTQDTQYF.

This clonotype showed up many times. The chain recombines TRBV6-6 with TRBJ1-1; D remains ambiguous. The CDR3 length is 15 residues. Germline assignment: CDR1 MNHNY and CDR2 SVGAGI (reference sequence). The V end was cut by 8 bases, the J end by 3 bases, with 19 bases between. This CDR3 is CASGPQVGPHTEAFF. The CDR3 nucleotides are TGTGCCAGCGGGCCGCAAGTAGGGCCCCACACTGAAGCTTTCTTT.

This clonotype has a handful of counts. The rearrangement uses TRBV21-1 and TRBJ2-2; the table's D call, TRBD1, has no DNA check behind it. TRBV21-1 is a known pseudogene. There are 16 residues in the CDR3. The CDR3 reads CASSTWKGGETGELFF. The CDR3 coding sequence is TGTGCCAGCAGCACCTGGAAGGGGGGGGAAACCGGGGAGCTGTTTTTT.

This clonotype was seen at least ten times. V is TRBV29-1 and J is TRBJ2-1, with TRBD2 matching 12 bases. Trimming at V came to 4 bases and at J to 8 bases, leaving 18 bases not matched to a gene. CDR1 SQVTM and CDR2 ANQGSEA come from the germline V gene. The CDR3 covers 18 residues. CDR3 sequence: CSVVGVLAGGPFGDEQFF. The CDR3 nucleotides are TGCAGCGTTGTAGGGGTACTAGCGGGAGGCCCCTTTGGGGATGAGCAGTTCTTC.